This TCR beta chain was profiled in a study of T-cell memory formation after mild COVID-19. TCRdb re-called the 5' RACE reads with MiXCR, one entry per CDR3 protein. This sample has 45,000 or so distinct CDR3 sequences, with less than 8% found just once. Per germline, CDR1 KGHDR and CDR2 SFDVKD. The CDR3 is made up of 14 amino acids. V lost 4 bases, J lost 1 base, and 2 bases stayed unmatched. The receptor was isolated from an adult who had mild COVID-19 (a few samples of this study predate the infection). Cell type and time point are not known. Sequencing used PBMCs or a T cell subset sorted from them (not recorded which). J is TRBJ1-1 and V is TRBV24-1; 7 bases are a match to TRBD1. CDR3 in DNA: TGTGCCACCAGTGACAGGGGGTCGAACACTGAAGCTTTCTTT. It codes for CATSDRGSNTEAFF.